One TCR beta chain is described in this entry. Measured with immunoSEQ multiplex PCR; TCRdb has only the in-frame clones, and not every one. The repertoire holds approximately 250,000 clones, with around 85% as singletons. The entry originates in a study of blood T cell repertoires in COVID-19. Study-wide context: T cells, B-cell-depleted T cells, or PBMCs provided the cDNA or gDNA that served as material.

Germline V gene lookup returns CDR1 LNHDA and CDR2 SQIVND (reference sequence). This CDR3 has 14 residues. The ends were cut back, 3 bases at V and 5 bases at J, with 13 bases in the middle. This chain links TRBV19 with TRBJ1-2; TRBD1 is a possible D gene (6 bases). Sequencing was done on a sample of peripheral blood. This clonotype was obtained from a woman aged 55-70 years with active or convalescent COVID-19. CDR3 nucleotides: TGTGCCAGTAGTATCGGGCGGGGGCCTTATGGCTACACCTTC. Amino acid sequence: CASSIGRGPYGYTF.